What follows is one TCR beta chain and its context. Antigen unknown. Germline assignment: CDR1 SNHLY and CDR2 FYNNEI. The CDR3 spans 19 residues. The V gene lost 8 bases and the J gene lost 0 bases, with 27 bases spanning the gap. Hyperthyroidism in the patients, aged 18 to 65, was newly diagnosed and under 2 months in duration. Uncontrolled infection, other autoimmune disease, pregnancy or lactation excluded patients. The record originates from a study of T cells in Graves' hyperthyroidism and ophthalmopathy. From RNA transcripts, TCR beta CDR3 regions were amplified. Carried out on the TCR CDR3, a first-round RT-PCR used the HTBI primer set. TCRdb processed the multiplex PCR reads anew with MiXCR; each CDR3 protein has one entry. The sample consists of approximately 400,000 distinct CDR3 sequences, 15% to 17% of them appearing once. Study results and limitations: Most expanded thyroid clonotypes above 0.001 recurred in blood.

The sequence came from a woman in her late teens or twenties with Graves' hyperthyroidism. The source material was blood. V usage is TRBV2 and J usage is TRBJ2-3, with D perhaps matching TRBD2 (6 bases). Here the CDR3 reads CASPTRDSSINHSTDTQYF. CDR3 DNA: TGTGCCAGCCCAACCCGGGACTCCTCCATTAACCATAGCACAGATACGCAGTATTTT.